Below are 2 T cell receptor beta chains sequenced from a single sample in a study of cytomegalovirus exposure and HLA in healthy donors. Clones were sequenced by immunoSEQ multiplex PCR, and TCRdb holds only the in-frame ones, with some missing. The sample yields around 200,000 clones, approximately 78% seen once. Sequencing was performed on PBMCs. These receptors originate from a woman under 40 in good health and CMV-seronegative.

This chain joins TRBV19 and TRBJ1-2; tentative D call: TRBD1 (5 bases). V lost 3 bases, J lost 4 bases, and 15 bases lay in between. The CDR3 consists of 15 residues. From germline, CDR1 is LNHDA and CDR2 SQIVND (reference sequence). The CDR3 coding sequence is TGTGCCAGTAGTATTCCCTCGGGACTGTCCTATGGCTACACCTTC. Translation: CASSIPSGLSYGYTF.

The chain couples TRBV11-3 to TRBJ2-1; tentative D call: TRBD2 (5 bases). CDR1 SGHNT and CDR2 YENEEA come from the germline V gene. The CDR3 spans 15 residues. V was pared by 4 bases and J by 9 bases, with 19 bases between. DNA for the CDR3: TGTGCCAGCAGCTCACGAGGAGGCCTTCTGGGTGAGCAGTTCTTC. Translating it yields CASSSRGGLLGEQFF.